Sequencing of this TCR beta chain was carried out in a study of T cells in Graves' hyperthyroidism and ophthalmopathy. This clonotype was seen many times. Amplified TCR beta CDR3 regions came from RNA transcripts. Researchers ran a first-round RT-PCR on the TCR CDR3 using the HTBI primer set. TCRdb processed the multiplex PCR reads anew with MiXCR; each CDR3 protein has one entry. The data hold fewer than 750,000 distinct CDR3 sequences, with roughly 14% observed a single time. Trimming pared 11 bases from V and 4 bases from J, leaving 12 bases between. CDR1 is MDHEN, CDR2 SYDVKM, per germline. CDR3 size: 11 residues.

The chain recombines TRBV28 with TRBJ2-7; no clear D. The TCR sequence derives from a woman in her 40s with Graves' ophthalmopathy. The sample comprised blood. In nucleotides, the CDR3 is TGTGCCGCGACGGAAGGATACGAGCAGTACTTC. This encodes CAATEGYEQYF.